These T cell receptor beta chains were read from a single sample in a study of control samples from healthy donors and cancer patients. Sequencing was performed with immunoSEQ multiplex PCR; in TCRdb, only in-frame clones are kept and a portion is missing. The sample lists about 120,000 clones; around 90% were seen once. Material for sequencing was blood. The origin of the receptors is a woman in her seventies in good health. CDR3s include the opening cysteine and the closing phenylalanine or tryptophan. Each record gives: V gene, clone size, J gene, D gene, CDR3 protein, CDR3 DNA. D genes are given only for firm matches. Clone size is stated in some rows and not others, as once, few, many or a class when expanded.

>TRBV10-2|-|TRBJ1-6|-
CASTGLRAGNSPLHF
TGCGCCAGCACCGGACTTCGGGCAGGGAATTCACCCCTCCACTTT
>TRBV29-1|-|TRBJ2-5|TRBD2
CSVGPRGAAVETQYF
TGCAGCGTCGGGCCGCGGGGGGCAGCGGTGGAGACCCAGTACTTC
>TRBV28|-|TRBJ1-6|-
CASRPPGSNSPLHF
TGTGCCAGCCGGCCCCCTGGGTCGAATTCACCCCTCCACTTT
>TRBV5-1|-|TRBJ2-7|-
CASSSTYEQYF
TGCGCCAGCAGCTCTACCTACGAGCAGTACTTC
>TRBV6-2/TRBV6-3|-|TRBJ2-3|-
CASSRRMFTDTQYF
TGTGCCAGCAGCCGACGGATGTTCACAGATACGCAGTATTTT
>TRBV12-3/TRBV12-4|-|TRBJ2-7|-
CASSRGSYEQYF
TGTGCCAGCAGCCGGGGTTCCTACGAGCAGTACTTC
>TRBV27|-|TRBJ2-7|-
CASSLSRNSREQYF
TGTGCCAGCAGTTTATCTAGAAATTCTCGCGAGCAGTACTTC
>TRBV27|-|TRBJ2-5|TRBD2
CASSLMAGDQETQYF
TGTGCCAGCAGTTTAATGGCGGGGGACCAAGAGACCCAGTACTTC
>TRBV10-3|-|TRBJ1-5|TRBD1
CAISEPRQGRGNQPQHF
TGTGCCATCAGTGAACCGCGACAGGGGAGAGGCAATCAGCCCCAGCATTTT
>TRBV3-1/TRBV3-2|-|TRBJ2-5|-
CASSQVQGRVLETQYF
TGTGCCAGCAGCCAAGTGCAGGGGAGGGTGCTCGAGACCCAGTACTTC
>TRBV5-4|once|TRBJ2-2|TRBD2
CASSRTSGGTGELFF
TGTGCCAGCAGCCGGACTAGCGGGGGGACCGGGGAGCTGTTTTTT
>TRBV11-2|-|TRBJ1-2|-
CASSLDSYGYTF
TGTGCCAGCAGCTTAGATTCGTATGGCTACACCTTC
>TRBV19|-|TRBJ1-1|-
CASGRETNTEAFF
TGTGCCAGTGGCAGGGAAACGAACACTGAAGCTTTCTTT
>TRBV5-1|-|TRBJ2-2|-
CASSLGAGTGELFF
TGCGCCAGCAGCTTGGGGGCAGGTACCGGGGAGCTGTTTTTT
>TRBV4-1|-|TRBJ1-5|TRBD1
CASSQEGRGTGWEKGNQPQHF
TGCGCCAGCAGCCAAGAAGGGAGGGGGACAGGGTGGGAGAAGGGCAATCAGCCCCAGCATTTT
>TRBV18|-|TRBJ1-6|-
CASSPSGGTNSPLHF
TGTGCCAGCTCACCATCGGGAGGAACTAATTCACCCCTCCACTTT
>TRBV5-1|-|TRBJ2-1|-
CASRREGPWFF
TGCGCCAGCAGGCGTGAGGGGCCTTGGTTCTTC
>TRBV12-3/TRBV12-4|-|TRBJ1-5|TRBD1
CASSNRGQPQHF
TGTGCCAGCAGTAACAGGGGGCAGCCCCAGCATTTT
>TRBV6-5|-|TRBJ1-5|-
CASSPLLASEPQHF
TGTGCCAGCAGCCCCCTGCTGGCATCGGAGCCCCAGCATTTT
>TRBV18|-|TRBJ2-1|TRBD2
CASSPPSGGVYNEQFF
TGTGCCAGCTCACCTCCTAGCGGGGGGGTGTACAATGAGCAGTTCTTC
>TRBV7-2|-|TRBJ2-5|-
CASSLSAGETQYF
TGTGCCAGCAGCTTAAGTGCCGGGGAGACCCAGTACTTC
>TRBV4-1|-|TRBJ1-5|-
CASSAGMHSNQPQHF
TGCGCCAGCAGCGCGGGGATGCATAGCAATCAGCCCCAGCATTTT
>TRBV7-9|-|TRBJ2-7|-
CASSGQEFPEQYF
TGTGCCAGCAGTGGGCAGGAATTTCCCGAGCAGTACTTC
>TRBV6-2/TRBV6-3|-|TRBJ1-2|-
CASSEDKGFNYGYTF
TGTGCCAGCAGCGAGGACAAGGGATTTAACTATGGCTACACCTTC
>TRBV6-2/TRBV6-3|-|TRBJ2-1|TRBD2
CASSRGLAGGRANEQFF
TGTGCCAGCAGTCGGGGACTAGCGGGGGGCCGCGCCAATGAGCAGTTCTTC
>TRBV5-4|-|TRBJ1-1|-
CASSLWRNGAKNTEAFF
TGTGCCAGCAGCCTGTGGCGAAACGGGGCCAAGAACACTGAAGCTTTCTTT
>TRBV11-3|-|TRBJ1-3|-
CASSLGATAGNTIYF
TGTGCCAGCAGCTTAGGGGCCACTGCTGGAAACACCATATATTTT
>TRBV10-1|few|TRBJ2-1|TRBD2
CASSESSSGGSYNEQFF
TGCGCCAGCAGTGAGTCTAGTAGCGGGGGTTCCTACAATGAGCAGTTCTTC
>TRBV15|-|TRBJ1-4|-
CATSLRGFSSEKLFF
TGTGCCACCAGTCTGAGGGGGTTCTCGTCGGAAAAACTGTTTTTT
>TRBV4-1|-|TRBJ2-3|TRBD2
CASSQGGGTDTQYF
TGCGCCAGCAGCCAGGGGGGGGGCACAGATACGCAGTATTTT
>TRBV7-6|once|TRBJ2-3|TRBD1
CASSPQGAGTDTQYF
TGTGCCAGCAGCCCACAGGGGGCTGGCACAGATACGCAGTATTTT
>TRBV27|-|TRBJ1-2|TRBD1
CASSFGQGARGYTF
TGTGCCAGCAGTTTCGGCCAGGGGGCCAGAGGCTACACCTTC
>TRBV15|-|TRBJ1-1|-
CATSRDGGVNTEAFF
TGTGCCACCAGCAGAGATGGGGGAGTAAACACTGAAGCTTTCTTT
>TRBV18|-|TRBJ2-7|TRBD1
CASSPFGQGPYSYEQYF
TGTGCCAGCTCACCGTTTGGACAGGGACCGTACTCCTACGAGCAGTACTTC
>TRBV10-1|-|TRBJ1-6|TRBD1
CASRGDRGNSPLHF
TGCGCCAGCAGAGGGGACAGGGGGAATTCACCCCTCCACTTT
>TRBV7-6|-|TRBJ2-3|TRBD2
CASSLYGGNTDTQYF
TGTGCCAGCAGCTTATACGGGGGGAACACAGATACGCAGTATTTT
>TRBV6-1|-|TRBJ1-6|-
CASSEGLGTVNSPLHF
TGTGCCAGCAGTGAAGGTTTGGGGACCGTGAATTCACCCCTCCACTTT
>TRBV19|-|TRBJ1-3|TRBD1
CASRGQGAWGNTIYF
TGTGCCAGTAGAGGACAGGGGGCATGGGGAAACACCATATATTTT
>TRBV5-4|-|TRBJ2-6|TRBD1
CASSLPRTGVASGANVLTF
TGTGCCAGCAGCTTGCCGAGGACAGGGGTTGCCTCTGGGGCCAACGTCCTGACTTTC
>TRBV27|-|TRBJ2-1|-
CASSLLGGVGLNEQFF
TGTGCCAGCAGTTTACTCGGCGGGGTAGGCCTGAATGAGCAGTTCTTC
>TRBV6-5|few|TRBJ2-1|-
CASMGRGRYEQFF
TGTGCCAGCATGGGGCGGGGTAGGTATGAGCAGTTCTTC
>TRBV6-6|-|TRBJ2-1|-
CASSREGPRYNEQFF
TGTGCCAGCAGTCGAGAGGGACCGCGGTACAATGAGCAGTTCTTC
>TRBV2|-|TRBJ1-2|TRBD1
CASSVTTGGDRYTF
TGTGCCAGCAGTGTCACGACAGGGGGGGATCGCTACACCTTC
>TRBV6-1|-|TRBJ1-5|TRBD1
CASSEGGGPQPQHF
TGTGCCAGCAGTGAAGGAGGGGGCCCCCAGCCCCAGCATTTT
>TRBV5-4|-|TRBJ1-1|-
CASSFTGVGTEAFF
TGTGCCAGCAGCTTTACAGGTGTAGGGACTGAAGCTTTCTTT
>TRBV6-6|-|TRBJ1-5|-
CASSFSVVASNQPQHF
TGTGCCAGCAGTTTCTCCGTTGTCGCAAGCAATCAGCCCCAGCATTTT
>TRBV7-8|-|TRBJ2-7|TRBD2
CASSISGGLGEQYF
TGTGCCAGCAGCATAAGCGGGGGGCTCGGGGAGCAGTACTTC
>TRBV19|once|TRBJ2-6|-
CASSTKQGSGANVLTF
TGTGCCAGTAGTACCAAACAGGGCTCTGGGGCCAACGTCCTGACTTTC
>TRBV2|-|TRBJ1-1|TRBD1
CASPGTDQMNTEAFF
TGTGCCAGCCCCGGGACAGACCAAATGAACACTGAAGCTTTCTTT
>TRBV19|-|TRBJ1-5|-
CASSMGRVSNQPQHF
TGTGCCAGTAGTATGGGCCGCGTGAGCAATCAGCCCCAGCATTTT
>TRBV7-9|-|TRBJ2-4|-
CASSLGVKAHIQYF
TGTGCCAGCAGCTTAGGGGTTAAAGCCCACATTCAGTACTTC
>TRBV5-6|-|TRBJ2-7|-
CASSLGPLSYEQYF
TGTGCCAGCAGCTTAGGTCCACTGTCCTACGAGCAGTACTTC
>TRBV7-9|-|TRBJ2-5|-
CASSRPSETQYF
TGTGCCAGCAGCCGCCCCTCGGAGACCCAGTACTTC
>TRBV7-3|-|TRBJ1-1|TRBD1
CASSLRGTGLGTEAFF
TGTGCCAGCAGTCTTAGGGGGACAGGGCTGGGCACTGAAGCTTTCTTT
>TRBV4-1|-|TRBJ1-1|-
CASSPTAGRRTEAFF
TGCGCCAGCAGCCCAACGGCGGGGCGCAGGACTGAAGCTTTCTTT
>TRBV6-5|once|TRBJ2-1|TRBD2
CASSYGLAGYNEQFF
TGTGCCAGCAGTTACGGTCTAGCGGGATACAATGAGCAGTTCTTC
>TRBV3-1/TRBV3-2|-|TRBJ1-3|-
CASSQGHLSGNTIYF
TGTGCCAGCAGCCAAGGGCACCTCTCTGGAAACACCATATATTTT
>TRBV11-3|-|TRBJ2-3|-
CASSLGSSATDTQYF
TGTGCCAGCAGCTTAGGTAGTTCAGCCACAGATACGCAGTATTTT
>TRBV18|-|TRBJ1-6|-
CASSRTDGDSPLHF
TGTGCCAGCTCACGAACAGATGGTGATTCACCCCTCCACTTT